The clone carrying this T cell receptor beta chain has a count of ten or more. The whole isolated RNA underwent reverse transcription, so sequencing captured expressed TCRB transcripts. Profiled with immunoSEQ multiplex PCR; TCRdb holds only in-frame clones, not every one. The sample lists about 290,000 clones; approximately 8% were seen once. CDR3 length equals 14 residues. Germline CDR1 reads KGHSH; CDR2 reads LQKENI. The ends were cut back, 4 bases at V and 3 bases at J, with 12 bases in the middle. This sample stems from a study of beta chain features in type 1 diabetes. This clonotype was sampled from a woman aged 18-29 years in good health. Sequencing was carried out using central memory CD4+ T cells from blood. This sequence joins TRBV18 and TRBJ1-1, with D maybe TRBD1 (6 bases). CDR3 region: CASSQGGAYTEAFF. CDR3 sequence (DNA): TGTGCCAGCTCACAGGGGGGAGCGTACACTGAAGCTTTCTTT.